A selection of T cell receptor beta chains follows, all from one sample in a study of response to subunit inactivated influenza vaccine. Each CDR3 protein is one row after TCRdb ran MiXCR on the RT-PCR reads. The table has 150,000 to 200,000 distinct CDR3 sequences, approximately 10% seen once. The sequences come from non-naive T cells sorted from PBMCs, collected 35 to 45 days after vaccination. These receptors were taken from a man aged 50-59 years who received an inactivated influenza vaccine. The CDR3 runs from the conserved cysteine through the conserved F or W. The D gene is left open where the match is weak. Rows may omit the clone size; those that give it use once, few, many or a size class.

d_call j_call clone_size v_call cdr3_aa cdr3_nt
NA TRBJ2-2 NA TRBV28 CASAPLYTGELFF TGTGCCAGCGCCCCTCTTTACACCGGGGAGCTGTTTTTT
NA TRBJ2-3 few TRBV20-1 CSAATGTARHTQYF TGCAGTGCGGCGACCGGAACCGCGAGGCATACGCAGTATTTT
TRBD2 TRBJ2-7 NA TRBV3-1 CASSLKAGLPEQYF TGTGCCAGCAGCCTAAAAGCGGGACTTCCGGAGCAGTACTTC
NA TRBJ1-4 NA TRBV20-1 CSASLRGREKLFF TGCAGTGCTAGTCTCAGGGGTCGCGAAAAACTGTTTTTT
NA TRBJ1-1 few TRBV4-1 CASSHQGGLGNTEAFF TGCGCCAGCAGCCATCAAGGGGGGCTCGGGAACACTGAAGCTTTCTTT
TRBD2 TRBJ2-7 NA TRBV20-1 CSAKERASGQYF TGCAGTGCTAAGGAAAGGGCTAGCGGGCAGTACTTC
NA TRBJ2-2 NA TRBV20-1 CSAMGGTLNTGELFF TGCAGTGCTATGGGCGGAACGTTAAACACCGGGGAGCTGTTTTTT
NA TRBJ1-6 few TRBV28 CASRQGGLNSPLHF TGTGCCAGCAGACAGGGAGGTCTTAATTCACCCCTCCACTTT
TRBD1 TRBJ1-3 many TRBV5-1 CASSLGTGGNTIYF TGCGCCAGCAGCCTGGGGACAGGGGGAAACACCATATATTTT
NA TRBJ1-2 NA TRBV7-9 CASSSDTGYYGYTF TGTGCCAGCAGCTCGGACACAGGCTACTATGGCTACACCTTC
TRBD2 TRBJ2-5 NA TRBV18 CASSPWTSGGTTGTQYF TGTGCCAGCTCACCCTGGACTAGCGGGGGGACCACCGGGACCCAGTACTTC
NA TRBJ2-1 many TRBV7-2 CASSLARRSEQFF TGTGCCAGCAGCTTAGCGCGCCGGAGTGAGCAGTTCTTC
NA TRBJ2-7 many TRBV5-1 CASSLERYEQYF TGCGCCAGCAGCTTGGAAAGGTACGAGCAGTACTTC
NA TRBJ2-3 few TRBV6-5 CASSSVGSDTQYF TGTGCCAGCAGTTCGGTCGGCTCAGATACGCAGTATTTT
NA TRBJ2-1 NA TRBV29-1 CSVRDLGPHNEQFF TGCAGCGTCAGAGATCTCGGGCCGCACAATGAGCAGTTCTTC
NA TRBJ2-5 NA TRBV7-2 CASSLSTQVQETQYF TGTGCCAGCAGCTTATCGACCCAGGTCCAGGAGACCCAGTACTTC
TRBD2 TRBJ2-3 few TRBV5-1 CASSTASGGNTDTQYF TGCGCCAGCAGCACCGCTAGCGGGGGAAACACAGATACGCAGTATTTT
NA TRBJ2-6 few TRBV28 CASSWGANVLTF TGTGCCAGCAGTTGGGGGGCCAACGTCCTGACTTTC
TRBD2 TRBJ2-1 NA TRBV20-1 CSARDHGRGGRASEQFF TGCAGTGCTAGAGATCACGGTCGGGGCGGGAGGGCTAGTGAGCAGTTCTTC
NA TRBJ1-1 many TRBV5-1 CASSRDGLNTEAFF TGCGCCAGCAGCCGGGACGGCTTGAACACTGAAGCTTTCTTT
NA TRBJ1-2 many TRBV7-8 CASSLQGELHGYTF TGTGCCAGCAGCCTACAGGGAGAGTTGCATGGCTACACCTTC
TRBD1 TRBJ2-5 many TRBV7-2 CASSPGTGSQETQYF TGTGCCAGCAGCCCCGGGACAGGGAGCCAAGAGACCCAGTACTTC
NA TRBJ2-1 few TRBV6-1 CASSTGYVSSEQFF TGTGCCAGCAGCACGGGGTATGTGTCTAGTGAGCAGTTCTTC
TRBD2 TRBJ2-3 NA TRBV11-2 CASSLAPLADTDTQYF TGTGCCAGCAGCTTAGCCCCACTAGCGGATACAGATACGCAGTATTTT
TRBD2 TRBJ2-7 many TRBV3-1 CASSQGGGLEQYF TGTGCCAGCAGCCAAGGCGGGGGGTTGGAGCAGTACTTC
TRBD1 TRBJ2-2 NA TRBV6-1 CASSVWDRDTGELFF TGTGCCAGCAGTGTCTGGGACAGAGACACCGGGGAGCTGTTTTTT
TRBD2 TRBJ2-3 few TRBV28 CASGPGSGARDTQYF TGTGCCAGCGGTCCGGGTAGCGGGGCCCGAGATACGCAGTATTTT
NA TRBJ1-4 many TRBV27 CASSTLTSSLFF TGTGCCAGCAGTACGCTCACTTCGTCCCTGTTTTTT
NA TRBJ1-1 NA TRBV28 CASSQYREVYVKAFF TGTGCCAGCAGTCAATACAGGGAGGTTTACGTTAAAGCTTTCTTT
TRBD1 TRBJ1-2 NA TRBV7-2 CASSLAQGSNYGYTF TGTGCCAGCAGCTTAGCACAGGGGTCGAACTATGGCTACACCTTC
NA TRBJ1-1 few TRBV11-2 CASSLGGEPEAFF TGTGCCAGCAGCTTAGGAGGGGAGCCTGAAGCTTTCTTT
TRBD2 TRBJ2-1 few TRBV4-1 CASSPIRGLGSYNEQFF TGCGCCAGCAGCCCTATCCGAGGACTAGGATCTTACAATGAGCAGTTCTTC
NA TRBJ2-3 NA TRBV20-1 CSASPWGEDTQYF TGCAGTGCTAGCCCTTGGGGGGAGGATACGCAGTATTTT
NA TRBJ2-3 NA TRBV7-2 CASSISQGDTQYF TGTGCCAGCAGCATCTCGCAGGGGGATACGCAGTATTTT
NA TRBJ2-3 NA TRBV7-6 CASRPEGSDTQYF TGTGCCAGCAGGCCTGAAGGGTCAGATACGCAGTATTTT
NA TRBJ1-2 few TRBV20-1 CSAGGSNYGYTF TGCAGTGCTGGGGGGTCAAACTATGGCTACACCTTC
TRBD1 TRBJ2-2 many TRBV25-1 CASSKDRVAGELFF TGTGCCAGCAGCAAAGACAGGGTAGCCGGGGAGCTGTTTTTT
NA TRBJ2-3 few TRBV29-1 CSVEANTDTQYF TGCAGCGTTGAGGCAAACACAGATACGCAGTATTTT
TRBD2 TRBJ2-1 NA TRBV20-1 CSASPMREVHNEQFF TGCAGTGCTAGCCCCATGCGGGAGGTCCACAATGAGCAGTTCTTC
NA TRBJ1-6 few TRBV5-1 CASSLWGLVDSPLHF TGCGCCAGCAGCTTGTGGGGGTTAGTGGATTCACCCCTCCACTTT
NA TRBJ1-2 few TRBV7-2 CASNAGGNNGYTF TGTGCCAGTAACGCCGGGGGAAATAATGGCTACACCTTC
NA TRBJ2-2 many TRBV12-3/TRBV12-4 CASSSLAAVGSGELFF TGTGCCAGCAGTTCCTTGGCGGCAGTAGGTTCCGGGGAGCTGTTTTTT
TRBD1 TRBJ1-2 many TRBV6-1 CASSQTGSHSLGYGYTF TGTGCCAGCAGCCAGACAGGGTCGCATAGTTTGGGCTATGGCTACACCTTC
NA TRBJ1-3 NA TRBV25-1 CASSPSGAGSGNTIYF TGTGCCAGCAGTCCCTCAGGGGCAGGCTCTGGAAACACCATATATTTT
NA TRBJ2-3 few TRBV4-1 CASSQILNMVAFPDTQYF TGCGCCAGCAGCCAAATACTGAATATGGTAGCTTTCCCAGATACGCAGTATTTT
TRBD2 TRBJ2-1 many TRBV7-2 CASSSRGLAANEQFF TGTGCCAGCAGCTCCCGTGGCCTAGCGGCGAATGAGCAGTTCTTC
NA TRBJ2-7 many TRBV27 CASSLSDEQYF TGTGCCAGCAGTTTGTCCGACGAGCAGTACTTC
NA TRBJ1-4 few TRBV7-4 CASSLLLWGEKLFF TGTGCCAGCAGCTTGCTCCTTTGGGGTGAAAAACTGTTTTTT
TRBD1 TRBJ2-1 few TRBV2 CASSEMDRAKFEQFF TGTGCCAGCAGTGAAATGGACAGGGCCAAATTTGAGCAGTTCTTC
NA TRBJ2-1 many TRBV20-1 CSALPAYEQFF TGCAGTGCTTTACCGGCCTATGAGCAGTTCTTC
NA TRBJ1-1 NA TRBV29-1 CSVGRRDTEAFF TGCAGCGTTGGCAGGAGGGACACTGAAGCTTTCTTT
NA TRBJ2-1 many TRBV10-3 CAISEKLIEWGNEQFF TGTGCCATCAGCGAAAAGTTGATTGAATGGGGCAATGAGCAGTTCTTC
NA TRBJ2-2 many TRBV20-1 CSARGASTGELFF TGCAGTGCTAGGGGGGCCAGCACCGGGGAGCTGTTTTTT
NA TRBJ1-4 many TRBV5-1 CASRNNLATNEKLFF TGCGCCAGCAGGAACAACCTCGCAACTAATGAAAAACTGTTTTTT
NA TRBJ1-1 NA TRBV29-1 CSVGEGQNTEAFF TGCAGCGTCGGTGAGGGACAAAACACTGAAGCTTTCTTT
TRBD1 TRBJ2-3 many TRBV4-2 CASSQGTDSTDTQYF TGTGCCAGCAGCCAGGGGACAGACAGCACAGATACGCAGTATTTT
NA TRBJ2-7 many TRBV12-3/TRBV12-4 CASSLGQLSYEQYF TGTGCCAGCAGTTTAGGCCAGCTCTCCTACGAGCAGTACTTC